Below, 2 T cell receptor beta chains from the same sample are listed, as sequenced in a study of shared clonotypes between healthy human individuals. Using immunoSEQ multiplex PCR, the repertoire was profiled, and TCRdb retains in-frame clones only, with some absent. This sample has hundreds of thousands of clones; 95% to 97% occur once, and the top ten carry approximately 0.12%. In the naive CD8 group, cells lacked CD45RO and were positively selected for CCR7, so terminally differentiated effector memory CD45RA+ cells were left out. Sample: naive CD8+ T cells sorted from blood. The receptors were sampled from a woman in her twenties or thirties in good health.

The V gene is TRBV6-5, the J gene TRBJ2-1, with 7 bases lining up with TRBD1. Germline-derived CDR1 and CDR2 are MNHEY and SVGAGI. The ends lost 0 bases at V and 5 bases at J; junction bases unmatched: 4. The CDR3 covers 15 residues. CDR3 DNA sequence: TGTGCCAGCAGTTACTCGCCGGGACAGAACAATGAGCAGTTCTTC. Translated, it gives CASSYSPGQNNEQFF.

The rearrangement links TRBV18 to TRBJ2-7; 8 bases match TRBD1. CDR1 is KGHSH, CDR2 LQKENI, per germline. The CDR3 runs to 16 residues. Trimming took 0 bases from V and 3 from J; bases not matched to a gene: 7. The CDR3 DNA is TGTGCCAGCTCACCACCAGGGACAGGCGATAACTACGAGCAGTACTTC. Translation: CASSPPGTGDNYEQYF.